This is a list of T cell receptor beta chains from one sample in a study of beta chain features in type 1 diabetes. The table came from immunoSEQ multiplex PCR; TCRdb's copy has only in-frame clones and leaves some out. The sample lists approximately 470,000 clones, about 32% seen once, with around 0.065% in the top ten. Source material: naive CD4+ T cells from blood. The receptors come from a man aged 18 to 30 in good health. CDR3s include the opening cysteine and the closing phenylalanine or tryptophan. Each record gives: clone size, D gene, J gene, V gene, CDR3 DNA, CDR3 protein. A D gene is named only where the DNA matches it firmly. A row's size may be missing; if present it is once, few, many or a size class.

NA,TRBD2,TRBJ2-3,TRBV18,TGTGCCAGCTCACCACCGAGCGGGAGGGCCACAGATACGCAGTATTTT,CASSPPSGRATDTQYF
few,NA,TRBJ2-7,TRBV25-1,TGTGCCAGCAGTCCCTCGGGGCCCCTCTACGAGCAGTACTTC,CASSPSGPLYEQYF
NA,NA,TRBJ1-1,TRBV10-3,TGTGCCATCAGTGTCGAGGGTAACACTGAAGCTTTCTTT,CAISVEGNTEAFF
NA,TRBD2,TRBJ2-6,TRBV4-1,TGCGCCAGCAGCATTCCTAGCGGGAGCTTGGCTGGGGCCAACGTCCTGACTTTC,CASSIPSGSLAGANVLTF
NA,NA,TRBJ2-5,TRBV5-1,TGCGCCAGCAGCCACGACAGTTACCAAGAGACCCAGTACTTC,CASSHDSYQETQYF
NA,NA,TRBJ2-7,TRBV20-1,TGCAGTGCTAACCGGGACAAATGGCAGTACTTC,CSANRDKWQYF
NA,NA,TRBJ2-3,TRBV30,TGTGCCTGGAGTCCCGGAGGTGGCGGGGATACGCAGTATTTT,CAWSPGGGGDTQYF
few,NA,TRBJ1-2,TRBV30,TGTGCCTGGACCTACAGGGATTCCTATGGCTACACCTTC,CAWTYRDSYGYTF
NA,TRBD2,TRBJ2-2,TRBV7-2,TGTGCCAGCACCTCTAGCGGGAGGGCCCCCGGGGAGCTGTTTTTT,CASTSSGRAPGELFF
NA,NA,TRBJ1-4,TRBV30,TGTGCCTGGAGCGGGGTTGAGGAAAAACTGTTTTTT,CAWSGVEEKLFF
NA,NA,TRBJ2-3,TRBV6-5,TGTGCCAGCAGTTACCGGGACGGAAACACAGATACGCAGTATTTT,CASSYRDGNTDTQYF
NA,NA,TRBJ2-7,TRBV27,TGTGCCAGCAGTTTATCCACGGGGCGGAGCTCCTACGAGCAGTACTTC,CASSLSTGRSSYEQYF
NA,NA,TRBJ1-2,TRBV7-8,TGTGCCAGCAGCTCCTCAGGGGTCCCCAACTATGGCTACACCTTC,CASSSSGVPNYGYTF
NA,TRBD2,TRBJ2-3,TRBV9,TGTGCCAGCAGCGTAACAGCGGGAGGGCCAGATACGCAGTATTTT,CASSVTAGGPDTQYF
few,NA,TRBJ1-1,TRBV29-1,TGCAGCGTTGAATTTGAGGCGGTAACTGAAGCTTTCTTT,CSVEFEAVTEAFF
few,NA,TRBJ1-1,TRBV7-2,TGTGCCAGCAGCTTCCTCCCAGGGGCGAACACTGAAGCTTTCTTT,CASSFLPGANTEAFF
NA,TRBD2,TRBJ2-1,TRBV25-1,TGTGCCAGCAACGCCGGGACTAGCGGTTACAATGAGCAGTTCTTC,CASNAGTSGYNEQFF
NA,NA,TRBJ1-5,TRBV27,TGTGCCAGCAGTTTTCAGGGTCAGCCCCAGCATTTT,CASSFQGQPQHF
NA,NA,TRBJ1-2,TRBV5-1,TGCGCCAGCAGCCCAGACAGGCTCGGCTACACCTTC,CASSPDRLGYTF
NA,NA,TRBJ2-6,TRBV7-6,TGTGCCAGCAGCTTAGACTGGCTCTCTGGGGCCAACGTCCTGACTTTC,CASSLDWLSGANVLTF
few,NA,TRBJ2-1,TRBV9,TGTGCCAGCAGCGTCGGGGACGGATTCTACAATGAGCAGTTCTTC,CASSVGDGFYNEQFF
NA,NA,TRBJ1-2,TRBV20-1,TGCAGTGCTAGGCAGGAGAACGGCTACACCTTC,CSARQENGYTF
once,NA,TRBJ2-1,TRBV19,TGTGCCAGTAGTATGGGCCGAACCGGCCCCTACAATGAGCAGTTCTTC,CASSMGRTGPYNEQFF
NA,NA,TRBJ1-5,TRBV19,TGTGCCAGTAGTATCCCTTCCGGCTACAGCAATCAGCCCCAGCATTTT,CASSIPSGYSNQPQHF
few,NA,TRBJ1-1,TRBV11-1,TGTGCCAGCAGCCCGGACAGAGGCATGAACACTGAAGCTTTCTTT,CASSPDRGMNTEAFF
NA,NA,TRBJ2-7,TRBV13,TGTGCCAGCAGCCGACCCACAAGCGGATCCTACGAGCAGTACTTC,CASSRPTSGSYEQYF
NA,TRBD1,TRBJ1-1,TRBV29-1,TGCAGCGTCTTGGACAGGGGAGGAAACACTGAAGCTTTCTTT,CSVLDRGGNTEAFF
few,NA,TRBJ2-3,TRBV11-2,TGTGCCAGCTCCCCGCCCGTCCGAGATACGCAGTATTTT,CASSPPVRDTQYF
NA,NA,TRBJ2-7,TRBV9,TGTGCCAGCAGCCCTGATTGGGACTCCTACGAGCAGTACTTC,CASSPDWDSYEQYF
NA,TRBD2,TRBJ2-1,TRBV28,TGTGCCAGCAGTCCCAGACTAGCCGAGCAGTTCTTC,CASSPRLAEQFF
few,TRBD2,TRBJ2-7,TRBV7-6,TGTGCCAGCAGCTTAGCGATGATCATGACTAGCGGGAGAGAAACCTACGAGCAGTACTTC,CASSLAMIMTSGRETYEQYF
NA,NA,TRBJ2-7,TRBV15,TGTGCCATTCGCTCCCCAGGGTCCTACGAGCAGTACTTC,CAIRSPGSYEQYF
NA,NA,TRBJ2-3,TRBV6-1,TGTGCCAGCAGCCCTCCACAGGGTGCAGATACGCAGTATTTT,CASSPPQGADTQYF
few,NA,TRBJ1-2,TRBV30,TGTGCCTGGAGCGACGGGGAAAGCGACGGCTACACCTTC,CAWSDGESDGYTF
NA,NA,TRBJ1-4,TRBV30,TGTGCCTGGACCGGGGGCGCCGGGTGGAAAGAAAAACTGTTTTTT,CAWTGGAGWKEKLFF
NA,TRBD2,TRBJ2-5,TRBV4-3,TGCGCCAGCAGCCAAACACTAGCGACCCCAGAGACCCAGTACTTC,CASSQTLATPETQYF
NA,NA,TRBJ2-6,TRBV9,TGTGCCAGCAGCGTGAGACCCCCCCTCTCTGGGGCCAACGTCCTGACTTTC,CASSVRPPLSGANVLTF
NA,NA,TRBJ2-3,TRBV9,TGTGCCAGCAGCGTAGCTACTTGGGGCGATACGCAGTATTTT,CASSVATWGDTQYF
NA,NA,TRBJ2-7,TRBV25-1,TGTGCCAGCAGTCCTCGCGGCGGGGCGAGCTCCTACGAGCAGTACTTC,CASSPRGGASSYEQYF
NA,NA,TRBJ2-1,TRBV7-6,TGTGCCAGCAGCTACAGGGAGGATGAGCAGTTCTTC,CASSYREDEQFF
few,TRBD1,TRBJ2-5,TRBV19,TGTGCCAGTAGTATGGTGACAGGGGTCCAGTACTTC,CASSMVTGVQYF